This is a list of T cell receptor beta chains from one sample in a study of cytomegalovirus exposure and HLA in healthy donors. The table came from immunoSEQ multiplex PCR; TCRdb's copy has only in-frame clones and leaves some out. The table includes approximately 160,000 clones, approximately 80% detected once. Sequencing was done on a sample of PBMCs. The receptors were gathered from a man aged 30-40 years in good health and CMV-seropositive. Each CDR3 is given with its conserved first and last residue. The D gene is left open where the match is weak. The listing skips clone size in some rows; elsewhere it reads once, few, many or a size class.

few | TRBJ1-5 | - | TRBV5-5 | 13 | TGTGCCAGCAGCCCGGGAAGCAATCAGCCCCAGCATTTT | CASSPGSNQPQHF
- | TRBJ1-5 | - | TRBV21-1 | 15 | TGTGCCAGCCCGGGAGGCAGGCCCGCCAATCAGCCCCAGCATTTT | CASPGGRPANQPQHF
- | TRBJ1-3 | - | TRBV7-3 | 15 | TGTGCCAGCAGCTTAGTGGGGGGATATGGAAACACCATATATTTT | CASSLVGGYGNTIYF
- | TRBJ1-2 | - | TRBV5-6 | 10 | TGTGCCAGCAGCCCTCCCGGCTACACCTTC | CASSPPGYTF
- | TRBJ2-2 | TRBD2 | TRBV7-2 | 18 | TGTGCCAGCAGCCTAAAGGTGTTAGCGGGGACCTTCACCGGGGAGCTGTTTTTT | CASSLKVLAGTFTGELFF
- | TRBJ2-3 | TRBD2 | TRBV14 | 15 | TGTGCCAGCAGCCAAGTAGCGGGGACCACAGATACGCAGTATTTT | CASSQVAGTTDTQYF
- | TRBJ2-1 | - | TRBV18 | 14 | TGTGCCAGCTGCGGGGACAGACCCTACAATGAGCAGTTCTTC | CASCGDRPYNEQFF
- | TRBJ2-7 | - | TRBV7-2 | 15 | TGTGCCAGCAGCTTAGCACCGACTAGTTCCTACGAGCAGTACTTC | CASSLAPTSSYEQYF
- | TRBJ2-1 | TRBD2 | TRBV5-6 | 17 | TGTGCCAGCAGCTTCTGGCTAGCGGGTAGCTCCTACAATGAGCAGTTCTTC | CASSFWLAGSSYNEQFF
few | TRBJ2-1 | - | TRBV27 | 13 | TGTGCCAGCAGTTTATTCCATAGCCATGAGCAGTTCTTC | CASSLFHSHEQFF